This T cell receptor beta chain came from a study of a mutant IDH1 vaccine in newly diagnosed glioma. Study outcomes and limitations: Seemingly, top peripheral T cell clonotype changes bore no relation to pseudoprogression. Across multiple MHC alleles, almost 95% of patients had vaccine-induced responses.

Clones were read by immunoSEQ multiplex PCR, and TCRdb kept only the in-frame ones, dropping some. The sample lists some 100,000 clones, 83% occurring once. Time point denoted: baseline, week 1 (first vaccination visit). Stated treatment: pre-vaccination baseline after standard-of-care therapy. The study enrolled donors with new WHO grade 3 or 4 IDH1-mutant, ATRX-lost astrocytomas. The CDR3 has 13 amino acids. Per germline, CDR1 SEHNR and CDR2 FQNEAQ (reference sequence). Trimming took off 4 bases at V and 0 bases at J, with 6 bases between the two ends. Notes on this clone: Its antigen is undetermined.

This clonotype originated in a woman aged 45 to 65 with glioma. The V gene is TRBV7-9, the J gene TRBJ1-1; D may be TRBD1 (5 bases). The sample consisted of PBMCs, taken from a glioma patient treated with radiotherapy, temozolomide or both. This CDR3 reads CASSSGMNTEAFF. CDR3 sequence (DNA): TGTGCCAGCAGCTCAGGGATGAACACTGAAGCTTTCTTT.